The present TCR beta chain was sequenced within a study of CD4 and CD8 cells across lung adenocarcinoma regions. J lost 5 bases, V lost 5 bases, and 9 bases had no gene match. The CDR3 has 15 residues. CDR1 is MNHNS and CDR2 is SASEGT in the germline V gene. The patients had localized lung adenocarcinoma, a non-small cell subtype. One entry per CDR3 protein, called by TCRdb with MiXCR from the PCR reads. The top ten hold 16% of the sample, which has around 4,000 distinct CDR3 sequences, about 61% seen once. The origin of this receptor is a male donor with lung adenocarcinoma. The CD4 and CD8 labels of this study may be unreliable. Sequencing was done on a sample of CD4+ T cells from the center of a lung tumor. V and J are TRBV6-1 and TRBJ2-5; 9 bases match TRBD1. The CDR3 region has the DNA TGTGCCAGCAGTCGTTCGGGACAGGGATCGGAGACCCAGTACTTC. Translated: CASSRSGQGSETQYF.